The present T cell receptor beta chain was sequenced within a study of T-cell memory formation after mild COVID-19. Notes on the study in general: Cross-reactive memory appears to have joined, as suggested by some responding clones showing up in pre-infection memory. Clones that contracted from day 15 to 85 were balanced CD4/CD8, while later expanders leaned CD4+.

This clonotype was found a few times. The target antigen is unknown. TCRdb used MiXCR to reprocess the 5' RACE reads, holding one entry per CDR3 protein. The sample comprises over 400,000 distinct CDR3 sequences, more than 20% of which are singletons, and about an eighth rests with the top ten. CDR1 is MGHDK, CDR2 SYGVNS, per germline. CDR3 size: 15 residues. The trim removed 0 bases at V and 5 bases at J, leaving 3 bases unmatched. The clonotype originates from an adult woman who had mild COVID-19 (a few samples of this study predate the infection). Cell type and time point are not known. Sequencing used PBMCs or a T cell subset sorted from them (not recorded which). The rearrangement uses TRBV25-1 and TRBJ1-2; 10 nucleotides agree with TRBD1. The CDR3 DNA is TGTGCCAGCAGTGAATATGGACAGGGGGTTTATGGCTACACCTTC. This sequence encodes CASSEYGQGVYGYTF.